The T cell receptor beta chain under discussion was sequenced for a study of control samples from healthy donors and cancer patients. CDR1 and CDR2 (germline): SGHTA, FQGNSA. The CDR3 covers 15 residues. V was pared by 5 bases and J by 5 bases, with 19 bases between. Here immunoSEQ multiplex PCR was the method, and the copy in TCRdb shows in-frame clones only, minus some. This sample carries about 180,000 clones, over 85% of them seen once, and the ten largest clones take approximately 1.5%. Sequencing input: blood. The receptor was isolated from a man aged 25-45 years in good health. This chain links TRBV7-2 with TRBJ2-7; the D gene could be TRBD1 or TRBD2 (5 bases each). CDR3 DNA sequence: TGTGCCAGCAGCCCCGCAGGGAGCAGGGCCCACGAGCAGTACTTC. The encoded protein is CASSPAGSRAHEQYF.